This is a list of T cell receptor beta chains from one sample in a study of neurological immune-mediated disorders. TCRdb reanalysed the 5' RACE reads using MiXCR and keeps one entry per CDR3 protein. The sample has fewer than 50,000 distinct CDR3 sequences, roughly 11% seen once. Material for sequencing was PBMCs. The receptors were gathered from a man aged 55 to 70 with HTLV-1-associated myelopathy (HAM/TSP). The CDR3 runs from the conserved cysteine through the conserved F or W. D genes are given only for firm matches. Clone size is not always given. Where it is, it says once, few, many or a class for expanded clones.

d_call: .; j_call: TRBJ2-1; v_call: TRBV10-3; clone_size: .; cdr3_aa: CAISAQDTSNEQFF; cdr3_nt: TGTGCCATCAGTGCCCAGGACACTTCCAATGAGCAGTTCTTC
d_call: .; j_call: TRBJ2-1; v_call: TRBV5-1; clone_size: many; cdr3_aa: CASGIDPRDEQFF; cdr3_nt: TGCGCCAGCGGGATCGATCCAAGGGATGAGCAGTTCTTC
d_call: .; j_call: TRBJ1-2; v_call: TRBV5-1; clone_size: many; cdr3_aa: CASSLGGNYGYTF; cdr3_nt: TGCGCCAGCAGCTTGGGAGGGAACTATGGCTACACCTTC
d_call: .; j_call: TRBJ2-2; v_call: TRBV29-1; clone_size: .; cdr3_aa: CSVVFTPANTGELFF; cdr3_nt: TGCAGTGTTGTGTTTACCCCCGCGAACACCGGGGAGCTGTTTTTT
d_call: .; j_call: TRBJ1-2; v_call: TRBV20-1; clone_size: many; cdr3_aa: CSARSYGPSAYGYTF; cdr3_nt: TGCAGTGCTAGATCCTACGGGCCCAGCGCCTATGGCTACACCTTC
d_call: .; j_call: TRBJ2-2; v_call: TRBV5-1; clone_size: many; cdr3_aa: CASSLAATGELFF; cdr3_nt: TGCGCCAGCAGCTTGGCAGCCACCGGGGAGCTGTTTTTT
d_call: .; j_call: TRBJ1-5; v_call: TRBV20-1; clone_size: many; cdr3_aa: CSALGFPDTGPQHF; cdr3_nt: TGCAGTGCTCTAGGTTTCCCGGACACGGGGCCCCAGCATTTT
d_call: .; j_call: TRBJ1-2; v_call: TRBV20-1; clone_size: .; cdr3_aa: CSASGAELGYTF; cdr3_nt: TGCAGTGCTAGCGGGGCAGAGCTTGGCTACACCTTC
d_call: .; j_call: TRBJ1-1; v_call: TRBV6-1; clone_size: .; cdr3_aa: CASSGLGGTEAFF; cdr3_nt: TGTGCCAGCAGTGGACTGGGTGGTACTGAAGCTTTCTTT
d_call: .; j_call: TRBJ2-7; v_call: TRBV5-1; clone_size: many; cdr3_aa: CASSLGEYEQYF; cdr3_nt: TGCGCCAGCAGCTTGGGGGAATACGAGCAGTACTTC
d_call: TRBD2; j_call: TRBJ2-7; v_call: TRBV6-2/TRBV6-3; clone_size: many; cdr3_aa: CASSYRGRAVYEQYF; cdr3_nt: TGTGCCAGCAGTTACCGGGGGAGGGCCGTTTACGAGCAGTACTTC
d_call: TRBD2; j_call: TRBJ2-1; v_call: TRBV5-1; clone_size: many; cdr3_aa: CASSAKTSGTDEQFF; cdr3_nt: TGCGCCAGCAGCGCTAAGACTAGCGGTACGGATGAGCAGTTCTTC
d_call: .; j_call: TRBJ2-5; v_call: TRBV29-1; clone_size: many; cdr3_aa: CSVRRETQYF; cdr3_nt: TGCAGCGTGAGGCGAGAGACCCAGTACTTC
d_call: .; j_call: TRBJ2-2; v_call: TRBV3-1; clone_size: many; cdr3_aa: CASSHGQTLSGDTGELFF; cdr3_nt: TGTGCCAGCAGCCACGGACAGACCCTTAGTGGGGACACCGGGGAGCTGTTTTTT
d_call: .; j_call: TRBJ2-2; v_call: TRBV12-3/TRBV12-4; clone_size: .; cdr3_aa: CASRGHGAGELFF; cdr3_nt: TGTGCCAGCAGGGGACATGGCGCCGGGGAGCTGTTTTTT
d_call: .; j_call: TRBJ1-2; v_call: TRBV12-3/TRBV12-4; clone_size: many; cdr3_aa: CASSLRDYGYTF; cdr3_nt: TGTGCCAGCAGTTTAAGGGACTATGGCTACACCTTC
d_call: .; j_call: TRBJ2-7; v_call: TRBV28; clone_size: many; cdr3_aa: CASSLYRGEQYF; cdr3_nt: TGTGCCAGCAGTTTATATCGCGGGGAGCAGTACTTC
d_call: .; j_call: TRBJ1-2; v_call: TRBV20-1; clone_size: many; cdr3_aa: CSARGQGDYGYTF; cdr3_nt: TGCAGTGCTAGGGGGCAGGGAGACTATGGCTACACCTTC
d_call: TRBD1; j_call: TRBJ2-7; v_call: TRBV20-1; clone_size: many; cdr3_aa: CSVPGQGYEQYF; cdr3_nt: TGCAGTGTTCCGGGACAGGGTTACGAGCAGTACTTC
d_call: .; j_call: TRBJ2-1; v_call: TRBV6-1; clone_size: .; cdr3_aa: CASSAGGSSYNEQFF; cdr3_nt: TGTGCCAGCAGCGCGGGTGGGAGCTCCTACAATGAGCAGTTCTTC
d_call: TRBD1; j_call: TRBJ1-4; v_call: TRBV5-1; clone_size: many; cdr3_aa: CASSLGQGRNEKLFF; cdr3_nt: TGCGCCAGCAGCTTGGGACAGGGGAGGAATGAAAAACTGTTTTTT
d_call: .; j_call: TRBJ1-3; v_call: TRBV18; clone_size: .; cdr3_aa: CASSPNSGNTIYF; cdr3_nt: TGTGCCAGCTCACCTAACTCTGGAAACACCATATATTTT
d_call: .; j_call: TRBJ1-6; v_call: TRBV10-3; clone_size: .; cdr3_aa: CAISPDSAGSPLHF; cdr3_nt: TGCGCCATCAGTCCGGACAGTGCGGGCTCACCCCTCCACTTT
d_call: .; j_call: TRBJ2-1; v_call: TRBV24-1; clone_size: many; cdr3_aa: CATSDTTGSALNEQFF; cdr3_nt: TGTGCCACCAGTGATACGACAGGCTCAGCCCTCAATGAGCAGTTCTTC
d_call: TRBD1; j_call: TRBJ1-2; v_call: TRBV3-1; clone_size: many; cdr3_aa: CASSQQGQGSIGYTF; cdr3_nt: TGTGCCAGCAGCCAACAGGGACAGGGGAGTATTGGCTACACCTTC
d_call: .; j_call: TRBJ2-1; v_call: TRBV20-1; clone_size: many; cdr3_aa: CSAPEQIYNEQFF; cdr3_nt: TGCAGTGCCCCAGAGCAGATCTACAATGAGCAGTTCTTC
d_call: TRBD1; j_call: TRBJ2-5; v_call: TRBV9; clone_size: many; cdr3_aa: CASSAPSRDRTQETQYF; cdr3_nt: TGTGCCAGCAGCGCCCCATCCCGGGACAGGACGCAAGAGACCCAGTACTTC
d_call: .; j_call: TRBJ2-5; v_call: TRBV5-1; clone_size: many; cdr3_aa: CASSLADTSGETQYF; cdr3_nt: TGTGCCAGCAGCTTGGCAGACACCTCCGGAGAGACCCAGTACTTC
d_call: TRBD2; j_call: TRBJ2-3; v_call: TRBV2; clone_size: many; cdr3_aa: CASSEWGLAGGADTQYF; cdr3_nt: TGTGCCAGCAGTGAGTGGGGACTAGCCGGGGGGGCAGATACGCAGTATTTT
d_call: TRBD1; j_call: TRBJ1-1; v_call: TRBV20-1; clone_size: many; cdr3_aa: CSATGQGAGTEAFF; cdr3_nt: TGCAGTGCTACGGGACAGGGGGCAGGCACTGAAGCTTTCTTT
d_call: TRBD1; j_call: TRBJ1-1; v_call: TRBV5-1; clone_size: many; cdr3_aa: CASSLGTGGANTEAFF; cdr3_nt: TGCGCCAGCAGCTTAGGCACAGGGGGCGCGAACACTGAAGCTTTCTTT
d_call: TRBD1; j_call: TRBJ1-5; v_call: TRBV2; clone_size: many; cdr3_aa: CASSLDRGGQPQHF; cdr3_nt: TGTGCCAGCAGTCTTGACAGGGGTGGACAGCCCCAGCATTTT
d_call: .; j_call: TRBJ2-3; v_call: TRBV6-5; clone_size: .; cdr3_aa: CASSYSSPLTDTQYF; cdr3_nt: TGTGCCAGCAGTTACTCGTCGCCACTCACAGATACGCAGTATTTT
d_call: .; j_call: TRBJ2-3; v_call: TRBV3-1; clone_size: many; cdr3_aa: CASSQDFRRRFTDTQYF; cdr3_nt: TGTGCCAGCAGCCAAGATTTCAGGAGGAGATTCACAGATACGCAGTATTTT
d_call: .; j_call: TRBJ2-1; v_call: TRBV29-1; clone_size: few; cdr3_aa: CSVEVGSRWGEQFF; cdr3_nt: TGCAGCGTTGAGGTCGGGAGTAGGTGGGGTGAGCAGTTCTTC
d_call: TRBD1; j_call: TRBJ1-2; v_call: TRBV28; clone_size: many; cdr3_aa: CASRGAGQGMNGYTF; cdr3_nt: TGTGCCAGCAGGGGGGCGGGACAGGGAATGAATGGCTACACCTTC
d_call: .; j_call: TRBJ2-1; v_call: TRBV11-2; clone_size: many; cdr3_aa: CASSLTGLGYNEQFF; cdr3_nt: TGTGCCAGCAGCCTCACAGGGCTTGGCTACAATGAGCAGTTCTTC
d_call: TRBD2; j_call: TRBJ2-1; v_call: TRBV29-1; clone_size: many; cdr3_aa: CSVDGLGAGGDEQFF; cdr3_nt: TGCAGCGTTGACGGCCTCGGGGCGGGAGGGGATGAGCAGTTCTTC
d_call: TRBD2; j_call: TRBJ2-7; v_call: TRBV6-2/TRBV6-3; clone_size: .; cdr3_aa: CASSYRLAGGGEQYF; cdr3_nt: TGTGCCAGCAGTTACCGCCTAGCGGGGGGAGGCGAGCAGTACTTC
d_call: .; j_call: TRBJ2-5; v_call: TRBV28; clone_size: many; cdr3_aa: CASSNPSGETQYF; cdr3_nt: TGTGCCAGCAGTAACCCATCCGGGGAGACCCAGTACTTC
d_call: .; j_call: TRBJ1-1; v_call: TRBV5-1; clone_size: many; cdr3_aa: CASSLRGGVKVNTEAFF; cdr3_nt: TGCGCCAGCAGCTTGAGGGGGGGCGTCAAGGTGAACACTGAAGCTTTCTTT